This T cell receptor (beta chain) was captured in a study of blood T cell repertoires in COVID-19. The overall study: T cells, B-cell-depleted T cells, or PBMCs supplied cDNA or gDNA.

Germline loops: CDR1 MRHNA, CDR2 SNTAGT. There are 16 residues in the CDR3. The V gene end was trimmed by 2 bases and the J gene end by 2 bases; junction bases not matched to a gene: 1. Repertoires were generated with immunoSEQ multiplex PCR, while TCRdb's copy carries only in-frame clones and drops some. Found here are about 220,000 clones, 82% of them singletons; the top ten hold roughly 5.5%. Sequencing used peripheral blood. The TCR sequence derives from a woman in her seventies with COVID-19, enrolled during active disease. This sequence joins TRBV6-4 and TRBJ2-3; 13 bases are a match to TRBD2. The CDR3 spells CASSDGTSGDTDTQYF. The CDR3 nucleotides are TGTGCCAGCAGTGACGGGACTAGCGGGGACACAGATACGCAGTATTTT.